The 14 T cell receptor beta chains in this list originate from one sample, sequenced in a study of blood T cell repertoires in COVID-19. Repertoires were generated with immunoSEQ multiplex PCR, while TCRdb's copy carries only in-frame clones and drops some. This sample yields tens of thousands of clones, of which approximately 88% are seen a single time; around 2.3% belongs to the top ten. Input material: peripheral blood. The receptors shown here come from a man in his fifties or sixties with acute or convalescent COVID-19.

As DNA, the CDR3 is TGTGCCAGCAGCGTAACTAGCGGGAGTTGGTACGAGCAGTACTTC. Its translation is CASSVTSGSWYEQYF. This chain uses TRBV9 with TRBJ2-7, with 11 bases matching TRBD2. The junction had 4 bases not matched to a gene; V was cut back by 1 base and J by 4 bases. Per germline, CDR1 SGDLS and CDR2 YYNGEE. The CDR3 is 15 amino acids.

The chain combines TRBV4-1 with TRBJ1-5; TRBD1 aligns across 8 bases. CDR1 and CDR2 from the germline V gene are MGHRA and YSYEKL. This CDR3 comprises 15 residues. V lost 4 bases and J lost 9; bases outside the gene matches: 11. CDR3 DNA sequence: TGCGCCAGCAGCCTGTCAGGACAGGGTAATGGGCCCCAGCATTTT. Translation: CASSLSGQGNGPQHF.

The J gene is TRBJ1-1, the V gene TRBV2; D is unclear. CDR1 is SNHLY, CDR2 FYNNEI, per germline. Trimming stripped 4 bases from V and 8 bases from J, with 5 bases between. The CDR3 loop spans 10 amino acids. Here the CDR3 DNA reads TGTGCCAGCAGTGTCGGGGAAGCTTTCTTT. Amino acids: CASSVGEAFF.

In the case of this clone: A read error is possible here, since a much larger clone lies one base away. CDR3 residues: CASRPGETGNTGELFF. The DNA for the CDR3 is TGTGCCAGCAGGCCCGGCGAGACAGGGAACACCGGGGAGCTGTTTTTT. V and J are TRBV2 and TRBJ2-2; tentatively, D is TRBD1 (6 bases). The germline V gene has CDR1 SNHLY and CDR2 FYNNEI. V dropped 6 bases and J dropped 1 base, with 15 bases sitting between them. The CDR3 covers 16 residues.

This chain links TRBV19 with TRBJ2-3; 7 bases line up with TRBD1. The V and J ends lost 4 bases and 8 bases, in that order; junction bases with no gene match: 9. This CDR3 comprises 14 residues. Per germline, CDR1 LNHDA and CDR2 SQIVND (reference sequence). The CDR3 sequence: CASSRAGTETTQYF. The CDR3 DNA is TGTGCCAGTAGTAGAGCCGGGACAGAAACTACGCAGTATTTT.

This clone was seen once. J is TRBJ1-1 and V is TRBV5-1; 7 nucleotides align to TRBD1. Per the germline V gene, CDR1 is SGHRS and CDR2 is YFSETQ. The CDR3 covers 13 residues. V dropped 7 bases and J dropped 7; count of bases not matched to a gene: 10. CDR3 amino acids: CASRSTGQGEAFF. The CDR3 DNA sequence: TGCGCCAGCCGGTCGACAGGGCAGGGTGAAGCTTTCTTT.

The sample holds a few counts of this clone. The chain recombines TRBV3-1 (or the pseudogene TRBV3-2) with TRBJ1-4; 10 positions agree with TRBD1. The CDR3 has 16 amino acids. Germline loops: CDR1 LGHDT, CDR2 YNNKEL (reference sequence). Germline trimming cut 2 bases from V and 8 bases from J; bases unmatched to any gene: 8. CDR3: CASSQNDRGPREKLFF. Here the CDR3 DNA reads TGTGCCAGCAGCCAAAACGACAGGGGGCCTCGGGAAAAACTGTTTTTT.

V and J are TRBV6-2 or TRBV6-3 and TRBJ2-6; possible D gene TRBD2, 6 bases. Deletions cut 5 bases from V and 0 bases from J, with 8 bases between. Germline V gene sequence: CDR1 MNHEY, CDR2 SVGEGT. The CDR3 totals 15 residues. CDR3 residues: CASSREASGANVLTF. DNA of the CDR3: TGTGCCAGCAGTAGGGAGGCCTCTGGGGCCAACGTCCTGACTTTC.

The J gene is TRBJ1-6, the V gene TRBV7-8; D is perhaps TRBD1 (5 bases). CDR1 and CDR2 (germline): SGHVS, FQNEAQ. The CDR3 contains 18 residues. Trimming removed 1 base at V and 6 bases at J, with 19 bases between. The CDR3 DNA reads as TGTGCCAGCAGCTTAGTCTCGGTCGGAACAGGCTCTAATTCACCCCTCCACTTT. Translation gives CASSLVSVGTGSNSPLHF.

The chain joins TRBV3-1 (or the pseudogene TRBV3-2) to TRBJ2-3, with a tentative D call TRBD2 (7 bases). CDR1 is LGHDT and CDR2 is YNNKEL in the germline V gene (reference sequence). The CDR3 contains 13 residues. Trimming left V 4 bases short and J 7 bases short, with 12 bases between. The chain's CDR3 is CASSPGGPNTQYF. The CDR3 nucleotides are TGTGCCAGCAGCCCCGGGGGGCCTAATACGCAGTATTTT.

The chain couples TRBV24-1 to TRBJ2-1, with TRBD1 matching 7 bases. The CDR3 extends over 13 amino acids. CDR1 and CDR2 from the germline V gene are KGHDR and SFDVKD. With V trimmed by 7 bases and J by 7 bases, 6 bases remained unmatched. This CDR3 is CATSRDRLNEQFF. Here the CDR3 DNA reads TGTGCCACCAGCCGGGACAGATTGAATGAGCAGTTCTTC.

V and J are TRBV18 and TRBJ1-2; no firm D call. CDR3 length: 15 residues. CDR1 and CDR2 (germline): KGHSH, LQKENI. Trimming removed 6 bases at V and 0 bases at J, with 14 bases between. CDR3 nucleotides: TGTGCCAGCTCGACCAGTGGGCGCACTAACTATGGCTACACCTTC. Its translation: CASSTSGRTNYGYTF.

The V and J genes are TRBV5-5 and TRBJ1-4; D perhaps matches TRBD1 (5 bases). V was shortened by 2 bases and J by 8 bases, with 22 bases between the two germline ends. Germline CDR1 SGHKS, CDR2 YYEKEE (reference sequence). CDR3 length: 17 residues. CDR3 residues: CASSFRTGVTGAEKLFF. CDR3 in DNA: TGTGCCAGCAGCTTCAGGACGGGGGTAACGGGCGCGGAAAAACTGTTTTTT. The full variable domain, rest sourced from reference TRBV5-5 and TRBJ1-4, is DAGVTQSPTHLIKTRGQQVTLRCSPISGHKSVSWYQQVLGQGPQFIFQYYEKEERGRGNFPDRFSARQFPNYSSELNVNALLLGDSALYLCASSFRTGVTGAEKLFFGSGTQLSVL.

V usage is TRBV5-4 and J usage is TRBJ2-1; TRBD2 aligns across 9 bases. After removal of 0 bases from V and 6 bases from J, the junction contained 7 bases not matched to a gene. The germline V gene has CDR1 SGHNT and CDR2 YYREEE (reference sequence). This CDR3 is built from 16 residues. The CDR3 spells CASSLAAGGPSNEQFF. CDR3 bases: TGTGCCAGCAGCTTGGCGGCGGGAGGGCCGAGCAATGAGCAGTTCTTC.